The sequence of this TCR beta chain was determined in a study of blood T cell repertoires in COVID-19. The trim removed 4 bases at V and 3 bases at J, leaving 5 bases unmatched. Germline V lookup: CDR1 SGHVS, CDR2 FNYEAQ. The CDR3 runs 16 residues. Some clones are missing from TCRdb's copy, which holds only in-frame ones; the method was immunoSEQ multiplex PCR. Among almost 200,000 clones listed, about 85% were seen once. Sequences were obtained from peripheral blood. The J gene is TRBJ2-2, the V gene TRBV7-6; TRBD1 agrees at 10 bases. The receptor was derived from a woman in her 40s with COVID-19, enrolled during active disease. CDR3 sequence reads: CASSWAGTGDTGELFF. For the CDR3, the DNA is TGTGCCAGCAGCTGGGCCGGGACAGGGGACACCGGGGAGCTGTTTTTT.